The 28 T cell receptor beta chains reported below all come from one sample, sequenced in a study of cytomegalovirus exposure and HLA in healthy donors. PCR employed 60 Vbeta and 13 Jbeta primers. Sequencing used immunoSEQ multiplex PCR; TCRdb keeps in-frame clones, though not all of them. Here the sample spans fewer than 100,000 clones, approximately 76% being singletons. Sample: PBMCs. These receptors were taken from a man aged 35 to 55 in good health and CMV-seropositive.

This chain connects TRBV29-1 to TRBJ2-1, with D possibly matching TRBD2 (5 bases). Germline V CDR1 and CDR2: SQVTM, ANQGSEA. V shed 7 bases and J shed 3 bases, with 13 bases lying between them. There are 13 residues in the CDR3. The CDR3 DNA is TGCAGCGCCCAACCCGGGGACTACAATGAGCAGTTCTTC. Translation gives CSAQPGDYNEQFF.

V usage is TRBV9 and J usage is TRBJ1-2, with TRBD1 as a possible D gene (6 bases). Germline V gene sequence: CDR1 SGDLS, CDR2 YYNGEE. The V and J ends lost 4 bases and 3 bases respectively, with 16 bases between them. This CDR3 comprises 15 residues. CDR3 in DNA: TGTGCCAGCAGCCCAACCCAGGGGCTTTACTATGGCTACACCTTC. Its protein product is CASSPTQGLYYGYTF.

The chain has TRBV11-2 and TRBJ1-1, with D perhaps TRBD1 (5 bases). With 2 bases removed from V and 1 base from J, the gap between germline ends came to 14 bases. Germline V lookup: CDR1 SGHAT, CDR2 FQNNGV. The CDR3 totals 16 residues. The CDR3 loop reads CASSLLIDSRNTEAFF. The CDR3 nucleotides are TGTGCCAGCAGCTTACTTATCGACAGCCGGAACACTGAAGCTTTCTTT. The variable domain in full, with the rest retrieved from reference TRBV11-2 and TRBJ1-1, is EAGVAQSPRYKIIEKRQSVAFWCNPISGHATLYWYQQILGQGPKLLIQFQNNGVVDDSQLPKDRFSAERLKGVDSTLKIQPAKLEDSAVYLCASSLLIDSRNTEAFFGQGTRLTVV.

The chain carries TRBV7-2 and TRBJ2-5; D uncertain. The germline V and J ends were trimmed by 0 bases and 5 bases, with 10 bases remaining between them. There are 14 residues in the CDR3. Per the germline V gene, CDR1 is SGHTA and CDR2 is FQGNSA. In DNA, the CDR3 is TGTGCCAGCAGCTTAGCCTACAGTCGGGAGACCCAGTACTTC. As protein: CASSLAYSRETQYF.

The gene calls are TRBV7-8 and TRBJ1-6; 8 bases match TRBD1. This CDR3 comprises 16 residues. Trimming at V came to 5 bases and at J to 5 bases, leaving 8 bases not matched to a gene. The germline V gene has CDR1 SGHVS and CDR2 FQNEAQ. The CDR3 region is CASSAITGGNNSPLHF. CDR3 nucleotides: TGTGCCAGCAGCGCCATCACAGGGGGGAATAATTCACCCCTCCACTTT.

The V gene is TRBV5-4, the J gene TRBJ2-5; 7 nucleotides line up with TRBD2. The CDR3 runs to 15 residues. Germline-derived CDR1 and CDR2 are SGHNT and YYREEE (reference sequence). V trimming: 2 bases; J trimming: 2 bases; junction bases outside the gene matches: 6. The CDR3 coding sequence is TGTGCCAGCAGCTTCCTAGCGGACCCTCAAGAGACCCAGTACTTC. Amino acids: CASSFLADPQETQYF.

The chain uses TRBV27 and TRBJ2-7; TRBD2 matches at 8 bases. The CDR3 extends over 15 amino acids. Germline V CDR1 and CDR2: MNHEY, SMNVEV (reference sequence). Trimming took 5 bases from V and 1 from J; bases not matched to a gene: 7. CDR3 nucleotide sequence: TGTGCCAGCAGTCCAAGCGGGGGCCCTTCCTACGAGCAGTACTTC. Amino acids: CASSPSGGPSYEQYF.

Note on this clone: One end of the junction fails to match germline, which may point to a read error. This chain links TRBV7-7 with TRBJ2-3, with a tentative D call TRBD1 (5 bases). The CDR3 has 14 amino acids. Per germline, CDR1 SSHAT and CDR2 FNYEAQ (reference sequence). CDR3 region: CASSPSTVTDTQYF. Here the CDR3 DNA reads TGTGCTAGCAGCCCATCGACAGTCACAGATACGCAGTATTTT.

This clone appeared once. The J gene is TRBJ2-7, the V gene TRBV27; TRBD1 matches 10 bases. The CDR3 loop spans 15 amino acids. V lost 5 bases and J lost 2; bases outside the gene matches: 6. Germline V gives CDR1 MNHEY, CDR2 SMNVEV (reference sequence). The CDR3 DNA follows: TGTGCCAGCAGTCTCCCGGGACAGGGGCCCTACGAGCAGTACTTC. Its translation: CASSLPGQGPYEQYF.

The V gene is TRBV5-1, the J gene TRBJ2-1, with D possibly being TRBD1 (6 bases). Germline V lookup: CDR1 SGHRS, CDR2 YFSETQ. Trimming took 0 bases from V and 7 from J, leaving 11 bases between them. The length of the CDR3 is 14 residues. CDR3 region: CASSLGGPGNEQFF. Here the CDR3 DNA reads TGCGCCAGCAGCTTGGGGGGGCCAGGGAATGAGCAGTTCTTC.

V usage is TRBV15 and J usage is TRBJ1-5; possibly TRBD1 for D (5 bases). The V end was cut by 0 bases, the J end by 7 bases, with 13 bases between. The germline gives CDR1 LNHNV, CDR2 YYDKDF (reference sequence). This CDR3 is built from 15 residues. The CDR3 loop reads CATSRDPGAHQPQHF. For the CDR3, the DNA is TGTGCCACCAGCAGAGATCCTGGGGCCCACCAGCCCCAGCATTTT. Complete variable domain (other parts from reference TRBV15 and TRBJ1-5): DAMVIQNPRYQVTQFGKPVTLSCSQTLNHNVMYWYQQKSSQAPKLLFHYYDKDFNNEADTPDNFQSRRPNTSFCFLDIRSPGLGDTAMYLCATSRDPGAHQPQHFGDGTRLSIL.

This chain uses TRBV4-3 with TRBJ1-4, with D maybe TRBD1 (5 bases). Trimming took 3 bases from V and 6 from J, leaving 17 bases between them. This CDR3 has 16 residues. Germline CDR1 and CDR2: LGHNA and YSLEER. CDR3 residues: CASSQSKGDWDEKLFF. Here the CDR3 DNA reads TGCGCCAGCAGCCAGTCGAAAGGGGATTGGGATGAAAAACTGTTTTTT.

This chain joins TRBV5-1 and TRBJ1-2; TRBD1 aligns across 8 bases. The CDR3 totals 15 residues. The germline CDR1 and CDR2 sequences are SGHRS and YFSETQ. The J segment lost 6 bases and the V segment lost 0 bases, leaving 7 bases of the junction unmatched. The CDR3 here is CASSLEGQGANGYTF. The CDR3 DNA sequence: TGCGCCAGCAGCTTGGAGGGCCAGGGGGCAAATGGCTACACCTTC.

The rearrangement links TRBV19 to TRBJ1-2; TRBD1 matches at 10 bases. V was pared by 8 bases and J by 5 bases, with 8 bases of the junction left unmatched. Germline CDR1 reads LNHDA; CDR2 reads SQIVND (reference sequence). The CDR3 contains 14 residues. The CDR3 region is CASRPGQGNYGYTF. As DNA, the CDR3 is TGTGCCAGTCGACCGGGACAGGGGAATTATGGCTACACCTTC.

CDR3 bases: TGCAGCGAACAGACAGCTAGCACAGATACGCAGTATTTT. It specifies CSEQTASTDTQYF. The rearrangement uses TRBV29-1 and TRBJ2-3; weak D call: TRBD1 (5 bases). Trimming shortened V by 7 bases and J by 0 bases, and 11 bases separated the two germline ends. Germline CDR1 is SQVTM and CDR2 is ANQGSEA. The CDR3 is 13 amino acids.

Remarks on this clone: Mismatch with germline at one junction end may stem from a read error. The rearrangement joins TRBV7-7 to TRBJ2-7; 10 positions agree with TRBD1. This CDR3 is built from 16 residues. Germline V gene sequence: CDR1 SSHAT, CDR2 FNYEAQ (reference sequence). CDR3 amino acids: CASSPEYGTGVPEQYF. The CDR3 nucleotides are TGTGCTAGCAGCCCGGAGTACGGGACAGGGGTCCCCGAGCAGTACTTC.

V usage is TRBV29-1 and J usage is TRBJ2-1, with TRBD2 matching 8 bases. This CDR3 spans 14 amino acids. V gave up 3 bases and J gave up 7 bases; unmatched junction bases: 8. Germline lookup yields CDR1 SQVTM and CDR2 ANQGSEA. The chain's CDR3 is CSVDRSGTPNEQFF. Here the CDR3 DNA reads TGCAGCGTTGACCGTAGCGGGACGCCAAATGAGCAGTTCTTC.

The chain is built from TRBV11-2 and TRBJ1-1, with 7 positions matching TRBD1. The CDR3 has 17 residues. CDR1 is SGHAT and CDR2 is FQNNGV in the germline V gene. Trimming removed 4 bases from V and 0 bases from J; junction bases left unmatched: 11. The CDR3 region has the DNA TGTGCCAGCAGCTCCCCTACACAGGGGCGGGTGAACACTGAAGCTTTCTTT. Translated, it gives CASSSPTQGRVNTEAFF.

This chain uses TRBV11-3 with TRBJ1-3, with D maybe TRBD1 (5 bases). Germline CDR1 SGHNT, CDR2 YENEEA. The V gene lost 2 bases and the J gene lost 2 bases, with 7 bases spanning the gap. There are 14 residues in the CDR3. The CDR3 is CASSLRGPGNTIYF. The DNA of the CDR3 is TGTGCCAGCAGCTTAAGGGGTCCTGGAAACACCATATATTTT.

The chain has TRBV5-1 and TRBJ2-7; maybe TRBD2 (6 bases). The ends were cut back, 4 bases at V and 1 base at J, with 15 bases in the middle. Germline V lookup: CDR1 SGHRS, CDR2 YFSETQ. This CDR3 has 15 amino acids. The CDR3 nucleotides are TGCGCCAGCAGCCCGGCGGCTAGCGTATCCTACGAGCAGTACTTC. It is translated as CASSPAASVSYEQYF.

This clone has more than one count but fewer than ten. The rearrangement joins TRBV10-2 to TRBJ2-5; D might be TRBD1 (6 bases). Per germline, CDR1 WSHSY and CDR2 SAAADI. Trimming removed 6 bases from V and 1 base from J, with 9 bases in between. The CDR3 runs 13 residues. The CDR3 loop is CASSTGFQETQYF. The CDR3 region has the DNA TGCGCCAGCAGCACAGGGTTCCAAGAGACCCAGTACTTC.

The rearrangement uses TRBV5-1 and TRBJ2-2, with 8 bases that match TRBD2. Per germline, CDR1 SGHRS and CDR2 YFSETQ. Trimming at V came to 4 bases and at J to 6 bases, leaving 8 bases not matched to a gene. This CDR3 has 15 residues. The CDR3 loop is CASSRGLVDAGELFF. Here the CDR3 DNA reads TGCGCCAGCAGCAGGGGACTAGTCGACGCCGGGGAGCTGTTTTTT.

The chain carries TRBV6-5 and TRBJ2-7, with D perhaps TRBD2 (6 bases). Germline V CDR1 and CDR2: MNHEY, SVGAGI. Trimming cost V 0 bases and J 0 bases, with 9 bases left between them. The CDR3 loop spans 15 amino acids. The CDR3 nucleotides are TGTGCCAGCAGTTACTCAACGGGGGTCTCCTACGAGCAGTACTTC. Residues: CASSYSTGVSYEQYF.

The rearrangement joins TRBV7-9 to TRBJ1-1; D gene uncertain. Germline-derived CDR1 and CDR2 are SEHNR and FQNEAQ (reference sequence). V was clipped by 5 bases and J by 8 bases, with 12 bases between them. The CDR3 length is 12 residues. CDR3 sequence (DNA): TGTGCCAGCAGCCCCACCCCCAGGGAAGCTTTCTTT. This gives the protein CASSPTPREAFF. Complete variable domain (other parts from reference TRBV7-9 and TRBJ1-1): DTGVSQNPRHKITKRGQNVTFRCDPISEHNRLYWYRQTLGQGPEFLTYFQNEAQLEKSRLLSDRFSAERPKGSFSTLEIQRTEQGDSAMYLCASSPTPREAFFGQGTRLTVV.

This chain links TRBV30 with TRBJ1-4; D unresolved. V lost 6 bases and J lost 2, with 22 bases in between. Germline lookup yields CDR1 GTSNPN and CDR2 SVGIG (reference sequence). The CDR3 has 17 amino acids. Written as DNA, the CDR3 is TGTGCCTGCGGGCGGAGGAACGGGCGAAGGACTAATGAAAAACTGTTTTTT. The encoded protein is CACGRRNGRRTNEKLFF.

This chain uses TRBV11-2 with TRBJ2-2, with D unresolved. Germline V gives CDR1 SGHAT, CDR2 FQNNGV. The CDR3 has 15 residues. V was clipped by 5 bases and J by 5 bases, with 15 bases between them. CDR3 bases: TGTGCCAGCAGCCCAACTTCCTACAGTACCGGGGAGCTGTTTTTT. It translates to CASSPTSYSTGELFF.

As DNA, the CDR3 is TGCAGCGTCGACGGGGGGGGCGGAAACACCATATATTTT. Translated: CSVDGGGGNTIYF. V and J are TRBV29-1 and TRBJ1-3; TRBD1 is a possible D gene (6 bases). This CDR3 comprises 13 residues. V lost 6 bases to trimming and J lost 4 bases, with 13 bases between them. Germline CDR1 SQVTM, CDR2 ANQGSEA. The full variable domain, with the rest looked up from reference TRBV29-1 and TRBJ1-3, is SAVISQKPSRDICQRGTSLTIQCQVDSQVTMMFWYRQQPGQSLTLIATANQGSEATYESGFVIDKFPISRPNLTFSTLTVSNMSPEDSSIYLCSVDGGGGNTIYFGEGSWLTVV.

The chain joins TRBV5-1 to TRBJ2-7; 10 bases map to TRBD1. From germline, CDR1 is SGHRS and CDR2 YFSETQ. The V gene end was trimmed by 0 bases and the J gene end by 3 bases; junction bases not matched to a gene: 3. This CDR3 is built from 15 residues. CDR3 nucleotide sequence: TGCGCCAGCAGCTTGGTTAGGACAGGGGGCTACGAGCAGTACTTC. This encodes CASSLVRTGGYEQYF.